Listed below are T cell receptor beta chains from one sample, sequenced in a study of response to subunit inactivated influenza vaccine. TCRdb reanalysed the RT-PCR reads using MiXCR and keeps one entry per CDR3 protein. The sample lists 500,000 to 600,000 distinct CDR3 sequences, approximately 14% occurring once. The specimen was PBMCs from blood, collected approximately 12 days after vaccination. The receptors come from a man in his fifties who received an inactivated influenza vaccine. Both conserved end residues are part of each CDR3. A D gene is named only where the DNA matches it firmly. Not every row has a clone size; where given, it reads once, few, many or a size class.

d_call: TRBD2; j_call: TRBJ2-2; v_call: TRBV29-1; clone_size: NA; cdr3_length: 17; cdr3_aa: CSVEPLAGGLNTGELFF; cdr3_nt: TGCAGCGTTGAACCACTAGCGGGAGGCCTTAACACCGGGGAGCTGTTTTTT
d_call: NA; j_call: TRBJ2-7; v_call: TRBV10-3; clone_size: NA; cdr3_length: 12; cdr3_aa: CATKGQFYEQYF; cdr3_nt: TGTGCCACCAAGGGACAATTCTACGAGCAGTACTTC
d_call: NA; j_call: TRBJ2-1; v_call: TRBV10-3; clone_size: NA; cdr3_length: 12; cdr3_aa: CAISESTDEQFF; cdr3_nt: TGTGCCATCAGTGAGTCGACTGATGAGCAGTTCTTC
d_call: NA; j_call: TRBJ2-2; v_call: TRBV12-5; clone_size: many; cdr3_length: 13; cdr3_aa: CASGLGLTGELFF; cdr3_nt: TGTGCTAGTGGTTTGGGTCTGACCGGGGAGCTGTTTTTT
d_call: TRBD1; j_call: TRBJ2-1; v_call: TRBV5-1; clone_size: NA; cdr3_length: 16; cdr3_aa: CASSPGQRSSYNEQFF; cdr3_nt: TGCGCCAGCAGCCCGGGACAGCGGAGCTCCTACAATGAGCAGTTCTTC
d_call: NA; j_call: TRBJ1-5; v_call: TRBV6-5; clone_size: few; cdr3_length: 15; cdr3_aa: CASSYSRQTNQPQHF; cdr3_nt: TGTGCCAGCAGTTACTCGCGCCAGACCAATCAGCCCCAGCATTTT
d_call: NA; j_call: TRBJ2-7; v_call: TRBV6-1; clone_size: NA; cdr3_length: 14; cdr3_aa: CASSRPGAGGEQYF; cdr3_nt: TGTGCCAGCAGCCGACCCGGGGCGGGTGGCGAGCAGTACTTC
d_call: NA; j_call: TRBJ2-7; v_call: TRBV28; clone_size: NA; cdr3_length: 12; cdr3_aa: CAGSYGTGEQYF; cdr3_nt: TGTGCCGGCAGTTACGGGACGGGGGAGCAGTACTTC
d_call: TRBD2; j_call: TRBJ2-3; v_call: TRBV5-1; clone_size: many; cdr3_length: 16; cdr3_aa: CASSFRTSSYTDTQYF; cdr3_nt: TGCGCCAGCAGCTTTAGGACTAGCAGTTACACAGATACGCAGTATTTT
d_call: NA; j_call: TRBJ1-2; v_call: TRBV30; clone_size: NA; cdr3_length: 12; cdr3_aa: CAWSVPGGGYTF; cdr3_nt: TGTGCCTGGAGTGTACCGGGGGGTGGCTACACCTTC
d_call: TRBD2; j_call: TRBJ2-5; v_call: TRBV7-2; clone_size: NA; cdr3_length: 16; cdr3_aa: CASSFTSGRGRETQYF; cdr3_nt: TGTGCCAGCAGCTTCACTAGCGGGAGAGGGCGCGAGACCCAGTACTTC